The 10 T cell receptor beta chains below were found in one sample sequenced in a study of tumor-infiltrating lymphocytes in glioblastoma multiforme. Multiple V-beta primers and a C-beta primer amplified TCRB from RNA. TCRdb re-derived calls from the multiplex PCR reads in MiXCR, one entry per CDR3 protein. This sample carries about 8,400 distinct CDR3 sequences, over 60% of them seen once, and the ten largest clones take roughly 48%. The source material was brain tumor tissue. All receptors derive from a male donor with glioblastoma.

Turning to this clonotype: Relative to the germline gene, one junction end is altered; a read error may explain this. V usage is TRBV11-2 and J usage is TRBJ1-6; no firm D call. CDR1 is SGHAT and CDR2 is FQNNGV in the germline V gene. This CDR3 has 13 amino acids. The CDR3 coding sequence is TGTGCCAGCAGCTTAGCTTTAAATCCACCCCTCCACTTC. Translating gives CASSLALNPPLHF.

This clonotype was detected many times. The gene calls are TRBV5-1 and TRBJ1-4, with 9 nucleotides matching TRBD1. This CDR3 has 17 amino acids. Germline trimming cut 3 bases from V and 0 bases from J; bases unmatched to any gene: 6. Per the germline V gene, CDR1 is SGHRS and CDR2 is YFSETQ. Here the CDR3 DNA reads TGCGCCAGCAGCTGGGAGACAGGGGGTTCAACTAATGAAAAACTGTTTTTT. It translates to CASSWETGGSTNEKLFF.

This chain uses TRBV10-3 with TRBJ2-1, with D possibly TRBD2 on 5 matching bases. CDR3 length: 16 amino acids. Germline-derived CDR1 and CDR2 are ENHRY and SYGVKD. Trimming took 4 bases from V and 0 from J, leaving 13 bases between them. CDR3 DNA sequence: TGTGCCATCAGTGGCGGTAGCGCTAGCTCCTACAATGAGCAGTTCTTC. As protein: CAISGGSASSYNEQFF.

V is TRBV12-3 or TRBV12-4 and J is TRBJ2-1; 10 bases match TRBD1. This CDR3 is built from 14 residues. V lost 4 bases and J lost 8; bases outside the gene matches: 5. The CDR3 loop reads CASSWDRGIYEQFF. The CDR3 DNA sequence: TGTGCCAGCAGTTGGGACAGGGGCATATATGAGCAGTTCTTC.

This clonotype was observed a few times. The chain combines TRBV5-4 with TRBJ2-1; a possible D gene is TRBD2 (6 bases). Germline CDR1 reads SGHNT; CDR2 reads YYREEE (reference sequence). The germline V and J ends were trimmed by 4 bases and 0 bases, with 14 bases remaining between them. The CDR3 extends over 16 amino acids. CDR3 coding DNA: TGTGCCAGCAGCCGTGAGGCCGGGAGCTCCTACAATGAGCAGTTCTTC. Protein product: CASSREAGSSYNEQFF.

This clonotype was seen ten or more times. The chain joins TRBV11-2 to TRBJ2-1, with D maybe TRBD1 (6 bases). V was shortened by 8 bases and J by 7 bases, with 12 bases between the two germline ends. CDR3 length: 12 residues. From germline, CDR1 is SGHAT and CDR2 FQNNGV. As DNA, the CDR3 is TGTGCCAGCTTAGATAGGGGGAATGAGCAGTTCTTC. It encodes CASLDRGNEQFF.

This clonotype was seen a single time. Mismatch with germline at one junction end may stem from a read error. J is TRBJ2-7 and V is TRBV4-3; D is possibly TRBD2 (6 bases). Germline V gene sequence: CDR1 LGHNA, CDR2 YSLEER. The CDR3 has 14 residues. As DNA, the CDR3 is TGCGCCAGCAGCCAAGCGGCGGGATCCGTCGAGCGGTACTTC. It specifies CASSQAAGSVERYF.

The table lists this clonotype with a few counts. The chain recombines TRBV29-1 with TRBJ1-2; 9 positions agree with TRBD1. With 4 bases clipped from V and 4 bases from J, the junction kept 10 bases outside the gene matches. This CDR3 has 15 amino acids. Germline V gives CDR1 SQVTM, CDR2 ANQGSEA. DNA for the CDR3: TGCAGCGTTGTTGCCTCGACAGGGGGGGGCTATGGCTACACCTTC. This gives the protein CSVVASTGGGYGYTF.

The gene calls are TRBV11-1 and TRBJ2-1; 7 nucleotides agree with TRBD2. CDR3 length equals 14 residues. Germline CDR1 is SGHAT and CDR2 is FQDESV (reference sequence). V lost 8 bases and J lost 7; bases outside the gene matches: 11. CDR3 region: CASGKGGSWNEQFF. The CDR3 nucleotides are TGTGCCAGCGGGAAAGGCGGGAGTTGGAATGAGCAGTTCTTC.

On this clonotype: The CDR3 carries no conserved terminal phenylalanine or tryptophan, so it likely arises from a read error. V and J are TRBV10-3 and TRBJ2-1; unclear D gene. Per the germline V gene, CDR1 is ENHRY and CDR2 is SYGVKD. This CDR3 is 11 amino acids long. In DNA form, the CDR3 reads TGTACCATCAGTGATGGCAATGAGCAGTTCTCC. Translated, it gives CTISDGNEQFS.